Listed below are T cell receptor beta chains from one sample, sequenced in a study of identical twins. TCRdb ran MiXCR on the 5' RACE reads and lists one entry per CDR3 protein. This sample has a few hundred thousand distinct CDR3 sequences; approximately 10% occur once, and the top ten carry 2.5% to 3.5%. These data are also associated with another study on yellow fever vaccine responses in identical twins.

The sample taken for sequencing was PBMCs. The receptors originated from a woman under 30 in good health. The CDR3 runs from the conserved cysteine through the conserved F or W. A D gene is named only where the DNA matches it firmly.

D	V	J	CDR3
TRBD2	TRBV6-1	TRBJ2-1	CASQERGATSSYNEQFF
.	TRBV29-1	TRBJ2-1	CSVEAASARSYNEQFF
TRBD2	TRBV27	TRBJ2-7	CASSPSAGGISYEQYF
.	TRBV29-1	TRBJ2-5	CSAFRAETQYF
TRBD1	TRBV3-1	TRBJ2-5	CASSQVRTGVVETQYF
TRBD2	TRBV4-3	TRBJ2-7	CASSQGHIWGTSGENLNSYEQYF
.	TRBV24-1	TRBJ2-2	CATSDLRGSGDTGELFF
.	TRBV20-1	TRBJ2-7	CSAPGGGLGSYEQYF
TRBD2	TRBV28	TRBJ2-5	CAGGAGETQYF
.	TRBV27	TRBJ2-3	CASSGLGWLTDTQYF
TRBD1	TRBV9	TRBJ1-4	CASSTRDRENEKLFF
.	TRBV6-2/TRBV6-3	TRBJ2-4	CASSRTTGAQNIQYF
.	TRBV29-1	TRBJ2-7	CSVEVVNEQYF
TRBD1	TRBV7-2	TRBJ2-7	CASEDRVSYEQYF
.	TRBV7-2	TRBJ1-2	CASSLQGDRSYGYTF
.	TRBV29-1	TRBJ2-7	CSVEVTGNGEQYF
.	TRBV2	TRBJ2-3	CAIHPRTDTQYF
.	TRBV3-1	TRBJ2-7	CASSQGGPLSYEQYF
.	TRBV20-1	TRBJ2-5	CSARGSTETQYF
.	TRBV7-9	TRBJ1-6	CASSFAEGPLHF
.	TRBV2	TRBJ1-5	CASSDTGPSNQPQHF
TRBD2	TRBV6-5	TRBJ2-7	CASSYSAASGRHEQYF
.	TRBV12-3/TRBV12-4	TRBJ2-1	CASVGLDYNEQFF
TRBD1	TRBV5-1	TRBJ2-2	CASSGGTGGYTGELFF
.	TRBV2	TRBJ1-1	CASRPAGGLNTEAFF
TRBD1	TRBV7-9	TRBJ1-4	CASSRGDRATNEKLFF
.	TRBV7-6	TRBJ1-6	CASSLQGLDSPLHF
.	TRBV6-5	TRBJ1-5	CASSYSGQGGNQPQHF
TRBD1	TRBV7-6	TRBJ1-6	CASSLGGGGASPLHF
TRBD1	TRBV25-1	TRBJ1-2	CASRGVDRGHYGYTF
TRBD2	TRBV5-1	TRBJ2-1	CASSPRLAGDSYNEQFF
TRBD1	TRBV20-1	TRBJ1-1	CSAPSLDRVDTEAFF
TRBD2	TRBV7-8	TRBJ2-3	CASSLAASGGATDTQYF
TRBD1	TRBV6-1	TRBJ2-1	CASSPGTGFYNEQFF
.	TRBV30	TRBJ2-5	CAWNGGQETQYF
.	TRBV29-1	TRBJ1-3	CSVVSGTPGNTIYF
TRBD2	TRBV7-9	TRBJ2-1	CASREAGAYNEQFF
.	TRBV7-8	TRBJ2-2	CASSPRAPFKRANTGELFF